Presented here are 29 T cell receptor beta chains from one specimen sequenced in a study of siplizumab effects on memory and regulatory T cells. The method was immunoSEQ multiplex PCR; TCRdb's version includes in-frame clones alone and lacks a portion of them. Found here are just over 60,000 clones, around 79% of them singletons; the top ten hold 0.4% to 0.5%. The specimen was memory CD4+ T cells sorted from blood. The receptors originated from a human donor in good health.

The V and J genes are TRBV19 and TRBJ2-1, with 10 bases lining up with TRBD1. Germline CDR1 reads LNHDA; CDR2 reads SQIVND (reference sequence). V was pared by 1 base and J by 8 bases, with 8 bases of the junction left unmatched. The CDR3 totals 16 residues. CDR3 loop: CASSIAWDRGIYEQFF. For the CDR3, the DNA is TGTGCCAGTAGTATAGCCTGGGACAGGGGTATCTATGAGCAGTTCTTC.

This rearrangement joins TRBV5-6 to TRBJ1-2; the match to TRBD1 covers 10 bases. The V segment lost 3 bases and the J segment 9 bases; nucleotides outside the gene matches: 2. Germline V gives CDR1 SGHDT, CDR2 YYEEEE. This CDR3 is built from 12 residues. CDR3 sequence reads: CASSSDRGSYTF. The CDR3 coding sequence is TGTGCCAGCAGCTCGGACAGGGGGAGCTACACCTTC.

This chain links TRBV5-6 with TRBJ1-2; a weak D match, TRBD1 (6 bases). The V and J ends lost 4 bases and 4 bases respectively, with 11 bases between them. This CDR3 contains 13 residues. Germline V gene data show CDR1 as SGHDT and CDR2 as YYEEEE. The CDR3 spells CASSIRGGYGYTF. The CDR3 DNA sequence: TGTGCCAGCAGCATTAGAGGGGGCTATGGCTACACCTTC. The whole variable domain, remainder taken from reference TRBV5-6 and TRBJ1-2, is DAGVTQSPTHLIKTRGQQVTLRCSPKSGHDTVSWYQQALGQGPQFIFQYYEEEERQRGNFPDRFSGHQFPNYSSELNVNALLLGDSALYLCASSIRGGYGYTFGSGTRLTVV.

This chain joins TRBV19 and TRBJ1-5; D remains unclear. CDR3 length: 14 residues. The V end lost 5 bases, the J end lost 2 bases, and 10 bases lay between the germline ends. Germline V lookup: CDR1 LNHDA, CDR2 SQIVND (reference sequence). Here the CDR3 reads CASSGGGGNQPQHF. The CDR3 coding sequence is TGTGCCAGTAGTGGAGGAGGCGGCAATCAGCCCCAGCATTTT.

This chain joins TRBV7-2 and TRBJ2-6; weak D call: TRBD1 (6 bases). The CDR3 loop spans 15 amino acids. The V and J ends lost 6 bases and 3 bases respectively, with 12 bases between them. Germline lookup yields CDR1 SGHTA and CDR2 FQGNSA. The CDR3 sequence: CASRLSGVGANVLTF. CDR3 sequence (DNA): TGTGCCAGCAGACTCTCAGGGGTTGGGGCCAACGTCCTGACTTTC.

The chain couples TRBV6-6 to TRBJ1-2; a weak D match, TRBD1 (6 bases). Germline assignment: CDR1 MNHNY and CDR2 SVGAGI (reference sequence). The V end was cut by 7 bases, the J end by 4 bases, with 13 bases between. The CDR3 extends over 13 amino acids. The CDR3 nucleotides read TGTGCCAGCACCTTAGGGGGGTTCTATGGCTACACCTTC. Its translation: CASTLGGFYGYTF.

This chain joins TRBV6-5 and TRBJ1-1; 7 nucleotides agree with TRBD1. This CDR3 comprises 14 residues. Germline V lookup: CDR1 MNHEY, CDR2 SVGAGI. Trimming removed 6 bases from V and 0 bases from J; junction bases left unmatched: 4. The CDR3: CASRRGGLNTEAFF. The CDR3 nucleotides are TGTGCCAGCAGGAGAGGGGGCCTGAACACTGAAGCTTTCTTT.

This chain links TRBV4-1 with TRBJ2-5, with 8 bases aligning to TRBD2. V lost 1 base and J lost 4; bases outside the gene matches: 5. Germline lookup yields CDR1 MGHRA and CDR2 YSYEKL. This CDR3 spans 15 amino acids. This CDR3 reads CASSQVGLAAETQYF. CDR3 nucleotides: TGCGCCAGCAGCCAAGTCGGACTAGCCGCAGAGACCCAGTACTTC.

This clone was detected once. The chain uses TRBV28 and TRBJ1-2; no firm D call. V lost 4 bases to trimming and J lost 3 bases, with 15 bases between them. The CDR3 has 15 amino acids. Germline CDR1 reads MDHEN; CDR2 reads SYDVKM. Here the CDR3 reads CASSSVTGRHYGYTF. DNA of the CDR3: TGTGCCAGCAGTTCCGTGACGGGCAGACACTATGGCTACACCTTC.

V is TRBV19 and J is TRBJ1-4; 7 positions agree with TRBD1. Per germline, CDR1 LNHDA and CDR2 SQIVND (reference sequence). This CDR3 has 15 amino acids. V shed 5 bases and J 0 bases; nucleotides not matched to a gene: 3. This chain's CDR3 is CASSWTGTTNEKLFF. DNA for the CDR3: TGTGCCAGTAGTTGGACAGGCACAACTAATGAAAAACTGTTTTTT.

The chain links TRBV7-2 to TRBJ2-3, with 9 bases aligning to TRBD2. Germline trimming cut 1 base from V and 2 bases from J; bases unmatched to any gene: 4. The CDR3 contains 16 residues. Germline lookup yields CDR1 SGHTA and CDR2 FQGNSA. The CDR3 region is CASSLVAGVDTDTQYF. Written as DNA, the CDR3 is TGTGCCAGCAGCTTAGTAGCGGGGGTTGACACAGATACGCAGTATTTT.

V and J are TRBV5-3 and TRBJ2-1; 13 bases are shared with TRBD2. Being an ORF, TRBV5-3 has a function that is uncertain. CDR3 length equals 18 residues. V trimming: 4 bases; J trimming: 6 bases; junction bases outside the gene matches: 13. CDR3 region: CARSQDRRGLAGSNEQFF. CDR3 sequence (DNA): TGTGCCAGAAGCCAGGACCGAAGGGGACTAGCGGGATCCAATGAGCAGTTCTTC.

The sample holds a few counts of this clone. The V and J genes are TRBV7-3 and TRBJ2-3; 8 bases are shared with TRBD2. The CDR3 sequence is 15 residues long. Germline trimming cut 6 bases from V and 6 bases from J; bases unmatched to any gene: 11. Germline values: CDR1 SGHTA, CDR2 FQGTGA. DNA for the CDR3: TGTGCCAGCAGTCCAGGGACTAGTCCTTATGATACGCAGTATTTT. Amino acid sequence: CASSPGTSPYDTQYF.

The chain uses TRBV7-3 and TRBJ2-5; D ambiguous. The CDR3 extends over 13 amino acids. V lost 3 bases and J 5 bases, leaving 10 bases between the germline ends. Looked up from germline, CDR1 is SGHTA and CDR2 is FQGTGA. The DNA for the CDR3 is TGTGCCAGCAGCTTTAGTGTGGCGGAGACCCAGTACTTC. Amino acids: CASSFSVAETQYF.

The CDR3 region has the DNA TGTGCCAGCAGCTTATCAGGCCTAGCGGGGGGGCACCCGAACACCGGGGAGCTGTTTTTT. Residues: CASSLSGLAGGHPNTGELFF. V and J are TRBV11-3 and TRBJ2-2, with TRBD2 identical over 12 bases. Losses at the gene ends were 2 bases for V and 0 bases for J; bases not matched to a gene: 10. The germline gives CDR1 SGHNT, CDR2 YENEEA. This CDR3 is 20 amino acids long.

The V and J genes are TRBV30 and TRBJ2-6; 10 bases fit TRBD1. The CDR3 covers 15 residues. The trim removed 7 bases at V and 0 bases at J, leaving 3 bases unmatched. Germline V gene sequence: CDR1 GTSNPN, CDR2 SVGIG (reference sequence). The CDR3 sequence: CAFGTGDSGANVLTF. The CDR3 DNA follows: TGTGCCTTCGGGACAGGGGACTCTGGGGCCAACGTCCTGACTTTC.

The chain employs TRBV7-3 and TRBJ1-1, with no clear D. This CDR3 is 13 amino acids long. Germline V gene sequence: CDR1 SGHTA, CDR2 FQGTGA. Trimming removed 2 bases at V and 2 bases at J, with 6 bases between. The CDR3 loop is CASSLGRNTEAFF. As DNA, the CDR3 is TGTGCCAGCAGCTTAGGGAGAAACACTGAAGCTTTCTTT.

V gene TRBV19 combines with J gene TRBJ1-1; D not resolved. V lost 3 bases, J lost 5 bases, and 19 bases lay in between. The germline CDR1 and CDR2 sequences are LNHDA and SQIVND (reference sequence). CDR3 size: 16 residues. The CDR3 nucleotides read TGTGCCAGTAGTATTGATAAGGGCGGAGGGAGAACTGAAGCTTTCTTT. Translated, it gives CASSIDKGGGRTEAFF.

The chain carries TRBV2 and TRBJ2-7; TRBD1 aligns across 8 bases. The CDR3 consists of 13 residues. Germline-derived CDR1 and CDR2 are SNHLY and FYNNEI. The J segment lost 7 bases and the V segment lost 7 bases, leaving 9 bases of the junction unmatched. This CDR3 reads CASKGQGAREQYF. As DNA, the CDR3 is TGTGCCAGCAAGGGGCAGGGGGCGCGGGAGCAGTACTTC.

The V and J genes are TRBV4-1 and TRBJ2-7; D may be TRBD1 (6 bases). Germline assignment: CDR1 MGHRA and CDR2 YSYEKL. This CDR3 region has 14 residues. V was trimmed by 4 bases and J by 0 bases, leaving 10 bases between them. The CDR3: CASSLGQSSYEQYF. In nucleotides, the CDR3 is TGCGCCAGCAGCCTCGGACAGAGCTCCTACGAGCAGTACTTC.

Only one count was recorded for this clone. The chain uses TRBV27 and TRBJ2-7, with a possible D match to TRBD2 (6 bases). V gave up 4 bases and J gave up 4 bases, with 14 bases separating them. There are 14 residues in the CDR3. Germline lookup yields CDR1 MNHEY and CDR2 SMNVEV (reference sequence). CDR3 protein: CASSSSLARYEQYF. The CDR3 nucleotides read TGTGCCAGCAGTTCCAGCCTAGCGAGGTACGAGCAGTACTTC.

The chain uses TRBV7-3 and TRBJ2-1; 9 nucleotides align to TRBD1. The CDR3 sequence is 15 residues long. Trimming at V came to 3 bases and at J to 6 bases, leaving 6 bases not matched to a gene. Germline V gives CDR1 SGHTA, CDR2 FQGTGA. DNA for the CDR3: TGTGCCAGCAGCTTCGACAGGGGGTCTCGCAATGAGCAGTTCTTC. It yields the protein CASSFDRGSRNEQFF.

Within the sample, this clone is medium-sized. The genes are TRBV6-4 and TRBJ1-5, with TRBD1 matching 7 bases. Germline CDR1 and CDR2: MRHNA and SNTAGT. The CDR3 covers 17 residues. The J segment lost 4 bases and the V segment lost 7 bases, leaving 16 bases of the junction unmatched. The CDR3 protein is CASTNVRQGKGNQPQHF. CDR3 nucleotides: TGTGCCAGCACCAACGTCCGACAGGGAAAGGGGAATCAGCCCCAGCATTTT.

The chain recombines TRBV11-1 with TRBJ2-7; no definite D call. V was shortened by 0 bases and J by 2 bases, with 14 bases between the two germline ends. The CDR3 is 16 residues long. Germline loops: CDR1 SGHAT, CDR2 FQDESV (reference sequence). In nucleotides, the CDR3 is TGTGCCAGCAGCTTAGCGAACACAGTGGTGGCCTACGAGCAGTACTTC. Translated, it gives CASSLANTVVAYEQYF.

This chain uses TRBV6-6 with TRBJ1-5; 9 bases are a match to TRBD1. After removal of 5 bases from V and 4 bases from J, the junction contained 3 bases not matched to a gene. The CDR3 contains 14 residues. Germline V gives CDR1 MNHNY, CDR2 SVGAGI (reference sequence). CDR3 in DNA: TGTGCCAGCAGTGGACAGGGGCTGAATCAGCCCCAGCATTTT. This translates into CASSGQGLNQPQHF.

The chain recombines TRBV6-4 with TRBJ2-2; D possibly corresponds to TRBD1 (6 bases). The ends were cut back, 6 bases at V and 8 bases at J, with 13 bases in the middle. CDR3 length: 13 amino acids. CDR1 and CDR2 from the germline V gene are MRHNA and SNTAGT. CDR3 loop: CASREQGSGELFF. The DNA for the CDR3 is TGTGCCAGCAGAGAACAGGGATCTGGGGAGCTGTTTTTT.

This clone came up a few times. The chain links TRBV12-2 to TRBJ1-2. TRBV12-2 is a pseudogene segment. This CDR3 has 13 residues. CDR3 bases: TGTGCAAGGGCTAAGGTCCCCGATGATGGCTACACCTTC. Its translation: CARAKVPDDGYTF.

The count of this clone is one. The chain couples TRBV5-1 to TRBJ2-5; D gene uncertain. The germline V gene has CDR1 SGHRS and CDR2 YFSETQ. The CDR3 has 12 amino acids. Trimming stripped 7 bases from V and 2 bases from J, with 9 bases between. DNA of the CDR3: TGCGCCAGCCGAAAGGTACAAGAGACCCAGTACTTC. Its translation: CASRKVQETQYF.

This chain connects TRBV6-5 to TRBJ1-4, with D tentatively TRBD1 (6 bases). Germline V CDR1 and CDR2: MNHEY, SVGAGI. There are 14 residues in the CDR3. The V end lost 5 bases, the J end lost 11 bases, and 18 bases lay between the germline ends. The CDR3 coding sequence is TGTGCCAGCAGTAACCAGGGGCGCGGAGGGAAACTGTTTTTT. It yields the protein CASSNQGRGGKLFF.